This T cell receptor beta chain was captured in a study of molecular identifiers for immune sequencing clone quantification. About the study: Replicates involved a five-way split of RNA from approximately 20,000 or 100,000 naive CD8 cells, with sequencing of four.

CD8+CD4-CCR7+CD45RA+ cells were sorted as naive CD8 T cells. Methods described previously were used for bulk TCR libraries, and listed TCR primers were applied. MiXCR, run by TCRdb on the PCR reads, gives a single entry per CDR3 protein. The sample consists of about 640,000 distinct CDR3 sequences, just under 20% of them appearing once. The junction had 9 bases not matched to a gene; V was cut back by 8 bases and J by 0 bases. The CDR3 runs 15 residues. Germline values: CDR1 MGHRA, CDR2 YSYEKL. This sequence originates from a human donor in good health. Some libraries in this study had Jurkat cell RNA spiked in. The V gene is TRBV4-1, the J gene TRBJ2-7; the match to TRBD1 covers 8 bases. What was sequenced was naive CD8+ T cells from blood, with Jurkat cell RNA spiked in. Subset meaning: FACS-sorted CD8+CD4-CCR7+CD45RA+ naive T cells. CDR3 bases: TGCGCCAGCGGCTTTGACAGGGGCGGCTCCTACGAGCAGTACTTC. Translation: CASGFDRGGSYEQYF.